These T cell receptor beta chains were read from a single sample in a study of blood T cell repertoires in COVID-19. TCRdb's table, derived via immunoSEQ multiplex PCR, lists solely in-frame clones and lacks some. This repertoire shows 220,000 or so clones, about 90% found once; its top ten account for about 15%. The source material was PBMCs or T cells enriched from blood (not recorded which). Receptors were obtained from a man aged 25 to 40 who had been exposed to COVID-19. Both conserved end residues are part of each CDR3. D genes are given only for firm matches.

TRBV27,.,CASSLTASRVIPPYEQYF
TRBV30,TRBD1,CAWSPRGQGGYNEQFF
TRBV5-6,.,CASSFTGNHEKLFF
TRBV5-5,TRBD1,CASSRQGGSNQPQHF
TRBV5-1,.,CASSSAPGGNQPQHF
TRBV4-2,TRBD2,CASSSSGGLSTDTQYF
TRBV24-1,TRBD1,CATRQSGGGELFF
TRBV2,TRBD1,CASKDREGQPQHF
TRBV12-5,.,CASGSPRDRPVFSGNTIYF
TRBV7-9,.,CASARGNYEQYF